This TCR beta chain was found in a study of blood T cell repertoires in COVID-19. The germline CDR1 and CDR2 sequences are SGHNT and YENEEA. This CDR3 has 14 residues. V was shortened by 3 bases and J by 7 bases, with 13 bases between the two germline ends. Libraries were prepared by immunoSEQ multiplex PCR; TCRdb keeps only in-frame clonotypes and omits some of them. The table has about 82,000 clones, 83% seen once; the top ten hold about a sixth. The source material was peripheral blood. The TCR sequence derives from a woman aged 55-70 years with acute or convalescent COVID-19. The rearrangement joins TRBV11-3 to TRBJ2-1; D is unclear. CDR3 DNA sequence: TGTGCCAGCAGCTTGAACGCGGCTACTAATGAGCAGTTCTTC. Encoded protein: CASSLNAATNEQFF.